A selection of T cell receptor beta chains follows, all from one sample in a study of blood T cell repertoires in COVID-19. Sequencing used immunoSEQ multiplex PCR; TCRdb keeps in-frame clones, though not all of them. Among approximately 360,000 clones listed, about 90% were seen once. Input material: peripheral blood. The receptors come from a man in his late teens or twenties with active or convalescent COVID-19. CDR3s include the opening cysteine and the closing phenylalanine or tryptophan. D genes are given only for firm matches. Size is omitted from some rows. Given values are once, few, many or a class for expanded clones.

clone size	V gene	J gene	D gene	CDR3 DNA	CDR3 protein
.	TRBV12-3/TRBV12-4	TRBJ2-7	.	TGTGCCAGCAGTCCAGGGGGGCCGGGCGAGCAGTACTTC	CASSPGGPGEQYF
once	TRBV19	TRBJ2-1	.	TGTGCCAGTAAGTGGGGGGACAGCTACAATGAGCAGTTCTTC	CASKWGDSYNEQFF
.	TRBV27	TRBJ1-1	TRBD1	TGTGCCAGCACGACAGGGACCCTGAGGAACTCTGAAGCTTTCTTT	CASTTGTLRNSEAFF
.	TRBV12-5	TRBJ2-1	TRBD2	TGTGCTAGTGGTTTCTCCGGGACTAGGGAGGGTCCCCTACACAATGAGCAGTTCTTC	CASGFSGTREGPLHNEQFF
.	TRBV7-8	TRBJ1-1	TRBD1	TGTGCCAGCAGCAAAGACAGGGGAGGGAACACTGAAGCTTTCTTT	CASSKDRGGNTEAFF
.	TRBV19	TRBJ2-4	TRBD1	TGTGCCAGTAGTATAGGGGGACAGGGCGTTAGCATTCAGTACTTC	CASSIGGQGVSIQYF
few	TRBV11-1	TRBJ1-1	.	TGTGCCAGCAGCTTAAAACAGGGAAGTACTGAAGCTTTCTTT	CASSLKQGSTEAFF
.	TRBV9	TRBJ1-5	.	TGTGCCAGCAGCGTAGACGGGAAAAACAATCAGCCCCAGCATTTT	CASSVDGKNNQPQHF
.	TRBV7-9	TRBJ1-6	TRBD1	TGTGCCAGCAGCCTACAGGGACAGGGTGGATCACCCCTCCACTTT	CASSLQGQGGSPLHF
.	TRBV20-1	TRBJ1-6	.	TGCAGTGCTAGTGTTGAGGGCTCCTATAATTCACCCCTCCACTTT	CSASVEGSYNSPLHF
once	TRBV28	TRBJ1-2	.	TGTGCCAGCAGCACTGAGGCTCTAGAAAACTATGGCTACACCTTC	CASSTEALENYGYTF
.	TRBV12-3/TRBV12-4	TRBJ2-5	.	TGTGCCAGCAGTTTGCGGGGCCAAGAGACCCAGTACTTC	CASSLRGQETQYF
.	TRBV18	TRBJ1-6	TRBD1	TGTGCCAGCTCATGGACAGGGACTGGGGGGTCACCCCTCCACTTT	CASSWTGTGGSPLHF
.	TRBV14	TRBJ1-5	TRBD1	TGTGCCAGCAGCCAGTGCGGACAGGGGGTTCAGCCCCAGCATTTT	CASSQCGQGVQPQHF
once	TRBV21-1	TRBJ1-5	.	TGTGCCAGCAGCGAAACCCTAGACAGGGGGCATCAGCCCCAGCATTTT	CASSETLDRGHQPQHF
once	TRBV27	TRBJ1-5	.	TGTGCCAGCAGTTTACGTGGCCCCAAGACACCGATTCCAAATCAGCCCCAGCATTTT	CASSLRGPKTPIPNQPQHF
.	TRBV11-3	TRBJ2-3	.	TGTGCCAGCAGCCGGGGGGCCTTAGGCACAGATACGCAGTATTTT	CASSRGALGTDTQYF
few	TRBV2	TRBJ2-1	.	TGTGCCAGCAGTGAAGGCGCTAGCGTCTACAATGAGCAGTTCTTC	CASSEGASVYNEQFF
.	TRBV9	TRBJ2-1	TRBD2	TGTGCCAGCAGCGTAGGGGGAGGGGTCTACAATGAGCAGTTCTTC	CASSVGGGVYNEQFF